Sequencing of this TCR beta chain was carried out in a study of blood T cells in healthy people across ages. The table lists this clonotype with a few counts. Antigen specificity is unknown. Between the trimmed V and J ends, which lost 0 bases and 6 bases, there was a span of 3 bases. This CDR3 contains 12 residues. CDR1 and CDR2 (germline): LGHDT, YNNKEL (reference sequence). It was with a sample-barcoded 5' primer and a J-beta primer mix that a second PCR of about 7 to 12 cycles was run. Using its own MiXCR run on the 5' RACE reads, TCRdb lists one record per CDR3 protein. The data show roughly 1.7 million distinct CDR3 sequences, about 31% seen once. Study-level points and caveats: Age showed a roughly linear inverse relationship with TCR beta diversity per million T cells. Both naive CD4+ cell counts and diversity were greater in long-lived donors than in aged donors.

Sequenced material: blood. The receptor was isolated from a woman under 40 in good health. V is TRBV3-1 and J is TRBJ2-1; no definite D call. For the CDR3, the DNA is TGTGCCAGCAGCCAAGAACCCAATGAGCAGTTCTTC. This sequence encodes CASSQEPNEQFF.